This T cell receptor beta chain was observed in a study of blood T cell repertoires in COVID-19. The overall study: Sites across the United States, Italy and Spain contributed samples from acute and convalescent COVID-19. In each case, the material was cDNA or gDNA derived from T cells, B-cell-depleted T cells, or PBMCs.

The CDR3 sequence is 13 residues long. With V trimmed by 3 bases and J by 5 bases, 4 bases remained unmatched. Per germline, CDR1 MNHEY and CDR2 SMNVEV (reference sequence). In the original processing: How many nucleated cells were present was estimated from reference gene primer amplification. Using immunoSEQ multiplex PCR, the repertoire was profiled, and TCRdb retains in-frame clones only, with some absent. V and J calls and clone size are copied from that table; D and trimming were computed from the DNA. Among 90,000 to 110,000 clones listed, over 75% were seen once. What was sequenced was peripheral blood. J is TRBJ2-7 and V is TRBV27, with 7 bases fitting TRBD1. The source of this sequence is a man in his forties or fifties with acute or convalescent COVID-19. Here the CDR3 reads CASSFYRGNEQYF. CDR3 DNA sequence: TGTGCCAGCAGTTTCTACAGGGGCAACGAGCAGTACTTC.